A single sample is the source of the 22 T cell receptor beta chains below, sequenced in a study of early T cells in non-severe SARS-CoV-2 infection. TCRdb ran MiXCR on the 5' RACE reads and lists one entry per CDR3 protein. In the table there are approximately 81,000 distinct CDR3 sequences, 5% to 7% of which are singletons. Sequenced: whole blood. Receptors originate from an adult who was a healthcare worker with PCR-confirmed SARS-CoV-2 infection or an uninfected control (not recorded which).

The chain links TRBV30 to TRBJ2-5; TRBD1 matches 11 bases. CDR1 and CDR2 (germline): GTSNPN, SVGIG (reference sequence). After removal of 0 bases from V and 6 bases from J, the junction contained 6 bases not matched to a gene. This CDR3 is built from 15 residues. The CDR3 DNA follows: TGTGCCTGGAGTGTAAAGGGACAGGGGGTAAAGACCCAGTACTTC. Encoded protein: CAWSVKGQGVKTQYF.

This clonotype appeared many times. CDR3 in amino acids: CASSLAAGANEKLFF. The CDR3 bases are TGTGCCAGCAGTTTAGCGGCAGGGGCTAATGAAAAACTGTTTTTT. The genes are TRBV12-3 or TRBV12-4 and TRBJ1-4; a possible D gene is TRBD1 (6 bases). Trimming took 0 bases from V and 3 from J, leaving 8 bases between them. The CDR3 extends over 15 amino acids.

The chain carries TRBV12-3 or TRBV12-4 and TRBJ2-3, with D uncertain. V was trimmed by 5 bases and J by 5 bases, leaving 8 bases between them. The CDR3 is made up of 12 amino acids. The CDR3 loop is CASSPVQDTQYF. As DNA, the CDR3 is TGTGCCAGCAGTCCGGTTCAAGATACGCAGTATTTT.

This clonotype turned up a few times. Written as DNA, the CDR3 is TGCGCCAGCAGTGGTGGGGCGAACAATCAGCCCCAGCATTTT. Translating it yields CASSGGANNQPQHF. The chain combines TRBV10-2 with TRBJ1-5, with D maybe TRBD1 (5 bases). Germline CDR1 and CDR2: WSHSY and SAAADI. This CDR3 has 14 residues. V was clipped by 4 bases and J by 3 bases, with 10 bases between them.

This clonotype has a handful of counts. This sequence joins TRBV4-1 and TRBJ2-3, with 10 bases fitting TRBD2. Trimming at V came to 1 base and at J to 4 bases, leaving 11 bases not matched to a gene. There are 18 residues in the CDR3. In germline, CDR1 is MGHRA, CDR2 YSYEKL. CDR3 residues: CASSQGFQRGGRADTQYF. The CDR3 bases are TGCGCCAGCAGCCAAGGGTTCCAGCGGGGGGGCCGCGCAGATACGCAGTATTTT.

The V and J genes are TRBV14 and TRBJ2-5; TRBD2 might be the D (5 bases). Germline V CDR1 and CDR2: SGHDN, FVKESK. This CDR3 spans 14 amino acids. Deletions cut 2 bases from V and 2 bases from J, with 9 bases between. The CDR3 loop is CASSQLSGQETQYF. CDR3 in DNA: TGTGCCAGCAGCCAACTAAGCGGACAAGAGACCCAGTACTTC.

The V and J genes are TRBV12-5 and TRBJ2-2, with TRBD1 as a possible D gene (6 bases). The germline CDR1 and CDR2 sequences are LGHNT and FRNRAP. The CDR3 runs 16 residues. V was trimmed by 2 bases and J by 2 bases, leaving 12 bases between them. CDR3 DNA sequence: TGTGCTAGTGGTTTGATCAGGGGCGGAAACACCGGGGAGCTGTTTTTT. Translation gives CASGLIRGGNTGELFF. The whole variable domain, remainder taken from reference TRBV12-5 and TRBJ2-2, is DARVTQTPRHKVTEMGQEVTMRCQPILGHNTVFWYRQTMMQGLELLAYFRNRAPLDDSGMPKDRFSAEMPDATLATLKIQPSEPRDSAVYFCASGLIRGGNTGELFFGEGSRLTVL.

This clonotype was seen more than once but under ten times. CDR3 coding DNA: TGTGCCACCAGTGAAGGAGATTTTAACACCGGGGAGCTGTTTTTT. Its translation is CATSEGDFNTGELFF. The rearrangement links TRBV24-1 to TRBJ2-2; the D is unclear. The ends were cut back, 4 bases at V and 2 bases at J, with 10 bases in the middle. Germline V gene lookup returns CDR1 KGHDR and CDR2 SFDVKD. This CDR3 has 15 residues.

This clonotype was recorded many times. V is TRBV11-2 and J is TRBJ2-7, with 7 bases identical to TRBD1. V dropped 0 bases and J dropped 3; count of bases not matched to a gene: 8. Germline values: CDR1 SGHAT, CDR2 FQNNGV. This CDR3 is built from 16 residues. The CDR3 loop reads CASSLDGGQKLYEQYF. CDR3 coding DNA: TGTGCCAGCAGCTTAGATGGGGGACAGAAACTCTACGAGCAGTACTTC. The complete variable domain, with remaining parts taken from reference TRBV11-2 and TRBJ2-7, reads EAGVAQSPRYKIIEKRQSVAFWCNPISGHATLYWYQQILGQGPKLLIQFQNNGVVDDSQLPKDRFSAERLKGVDSTLKIQPAKLEDSAVYLCASSLDGGQKLYEQYFGPGTRLTVT.

This clonotype was found a few times. This rearrangement joins TRBV29-1 to TRBJ1-2; D not certain. Per the germline V gene, CDR1 is SQVTM and CDR2 is ANQGSEA. Deletions cut 0 bases from V and 6 bases from J, with 11 bases between. This CDR3 is built from 13 residues. CDR3 DNA: TGCAGCGTTGAAGATCGGCGGACGGATGGCTACACCTTC. The encoded protein is CSVEDRRTDGYTF.

In its sample, this clonotype was seen a few times. The chain has TRBV29-1 and TRBJ2-7; 11 bases map to TRBD1. The CDR3 loop spans 13 amino acids. Looked up from germline, CDR1 is SQVTM and CDR2 is ANQGSEA. J gave up 6 bases and V 6 bases, and 7 bases lay outside the gene matches. This CDR3 is CSVERTGGGEQYF. The CDR3 DNA follows: TGCAGCGTAGAGCGGACAGGGGGCGGCGAGCAGTACTTC.

This clonotype was detected many times. The chain employs TRBV20-1 and TRBJ1-6, with TRBD1 as a possible D gene (5 bases). Germline CDR1 is DFQATT and CDR2 is SNEGSKA (reference sequence). The length of the CDR3 is 13 residues. Trimming left V 5 bases short and J 9 bases short, with 14 bases between. As DNA, the CDR3 is TGCAGTGCTTCGGGGGGGGAGGTTTCACCCCTCCACTTT. Translation gives CSASGGEVSPLHF.

The chain is built from TRBV20-1 and TRBJ2-5; TRBD1 matches at 11 bases. Germline CDR1 and CDR2: DFQATT and SNEGSKA (reference sequence). This CDR3 is 12 amino acids long. Trimming took 7 bases from V and 4 from J; bases not matched to a gene: 2. CDR3 sequence: CSGGTGGETQYF. The CDR3, as DNA: TGCAGTGGCGGGACAGGGGGAGAGACCCAGTACTTC.

This clonotype was observed at least ten times. This chain uses TRBV2 with TRBJ1-4; TRBD1 agrees at 7 bases. CDR3 length equals 17 residues. Trimming cost V 11 bases and J 5 bases; bases outside gene matches: 20. Germline V lookup: CDR1 SNHLY, CDR2 FYNNEI. The CDR3 sequence: CAVDWDRSLSGNEKLFF. In DNA form, the CDR3 reads TGTGCCGTAGACTGGGACAGATCTCTATCGGGAAATGAAAAACTGTTTTTT.

This clonotype was recorded many times. This chain links TRBV11-2 with TRBJ2-2, with TRBD1 identical over 8 bases. The V and J ends lost 4 bases and 7 bases, in that order; junction bases with no gene match: 8. Germline V gene lookup returns CDR1 SGHAT and CDR2 FQNNGV. This CDR3 contains 15 residues. CDR3 sequence (DNA): TGTGCCAGCAGCTCCCTGGACAGGGAAGGCGGGGAGCTGTTTTTT. Its protein is CASSSLDREGGELFF.

This clonotype appeared a few times. The genes are TRBV20-1 and TRBJ1-2; D may be TRBD1 (5 bases). CDR1 and CDR2 from the germline V gene are DFQATT and SNEGSKA (reference sequence). V gave up 0 bases and J gave up 7 bases, with 12 bases separating them. The CDR3 has 13 amino acids. The CDR3 DNA reads TGCAGTGCTAGAGATCGCAGGGACCCTGGCTACACCTTC. Translation: CSARDRRDPGYTF.

In its sample, this clonotype was seen a few times. The chain combines TRBV6-1 with TRBJ1-5; no firm D call. Trimming took off 8 bases at V and 3 bases at J, with 14 bases between the two ends. The germline CDR1 and CDR2 sequences are MNHNS and SASEGT. There are 14 residues in the CDR3. The CDR3 here is CASAGGPHNQPQHF. The CDR3 DNA reads as TGTGCCAGCGCAGGAGGTCCTCACAATCAGCCCCAGCATTTT.

The V gene is TRBV3-1, the J gene TRBJ1-1; no firm D call. The CDR3 has 17 residues. V was trimmed by 3 bases and J by 5 bases, leaving 22 bases between them. The germline V gene encodes CDR1 LGHDT and CDR2 YNNKEL (reference sequence). The CDR3 DNA sequence: TGTGCCAGCAGCCACCGACCTCGACACATGCCCCTAACTGAAGCTTTCTTT. Translation gives CASSHRPRHMPLTEAFF.

This sequence joins TRBV12-3 or TRBV12-4 and TRBJ1-1; D is perhaps TRBD1 (5 bases). With 5 bases removed from V and 4 bases from J, the gap between germline ends came to 11 bases. The CDR3 is 13 residues long. The CDR3 DNA sequence: TGTGCCAGCAGTGGGGCTCGGGGCACTGAAGCTTTCTTT. Encoded protein: CASSGARGTEAFF.

This clonotype has at least ten counts. The chain carries TRBV29-1 and TRBJ2-2, with 7 bases aligning to TRBD1. The CDR3 totals 13 residues. The germline gives CDR1 SQVTM, CDR2 ANQGSEA. Trimming cost V 7 bases and J 5 bases; bases outside gene matches: 7. The CDR3 here is CSAQDRRTGELFF. CDR3 nucleotides: TGCAGCGCACAGGACAGGCGTACCGGGGAGCTGTTTTTT.

This clonotype showed up just a few times. The chain links TRBV6-2 or TRBV6-3 to TRBJ2-7; TRBD1 is a possible D gene (6 bases). Germline CDR1 and CDR2: MNHEY and SVGEGT. V was clipped by 5 bases and J by 6 bases, with 23 bases between them. The CDR3 consists of 16 residues. In nucleotides, the CDR3 is TGTGCCAGCAGTAAAACAGGGATTCCGTCGGGAAGCGAGCAGTACTTC. Its protein is CASSKTGIPSGSEQYF.

This clonotype was counted a few times. This CDR3 is CSAASSGVGGYTF. As DNA, the CDR3 is TGCAGTGCTGCCTCTTCGGGAGTCGGGGGCTACACCTTC. The chain uses TRBV20-1 and TRBJ1-2; D is undetermined. CDR1 and CDR2 from the germline V gene are DFQATT and SNEGSKA (reference sequence). The CDR3 totals 13 residues. V lost 5 bases and J lost 8, with 18 bases in between.